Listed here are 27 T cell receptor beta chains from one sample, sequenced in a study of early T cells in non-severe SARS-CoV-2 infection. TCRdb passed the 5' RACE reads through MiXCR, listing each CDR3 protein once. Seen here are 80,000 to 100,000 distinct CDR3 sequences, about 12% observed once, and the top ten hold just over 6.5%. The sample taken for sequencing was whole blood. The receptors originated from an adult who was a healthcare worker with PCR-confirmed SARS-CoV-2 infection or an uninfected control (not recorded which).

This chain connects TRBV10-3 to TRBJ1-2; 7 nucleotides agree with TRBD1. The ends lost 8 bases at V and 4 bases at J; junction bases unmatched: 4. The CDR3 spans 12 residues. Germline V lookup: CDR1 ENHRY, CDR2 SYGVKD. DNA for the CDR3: TGTGCCATCCAAACAGGGGCCTATGGCTACACCTTC. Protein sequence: CAIQTGAYGYTF.

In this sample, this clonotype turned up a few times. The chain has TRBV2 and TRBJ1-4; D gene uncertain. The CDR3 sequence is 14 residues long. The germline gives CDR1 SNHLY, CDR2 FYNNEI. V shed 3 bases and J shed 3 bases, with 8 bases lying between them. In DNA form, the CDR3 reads TGTGCCAGCAGTGATCGGCTCGCTAATGAAAAACTGTTTTTT. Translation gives CASSDRLANEKLFF.

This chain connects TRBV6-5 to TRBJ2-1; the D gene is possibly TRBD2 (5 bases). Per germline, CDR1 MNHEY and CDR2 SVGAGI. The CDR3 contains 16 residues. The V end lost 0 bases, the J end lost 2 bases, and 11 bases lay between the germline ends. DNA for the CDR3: TGTGCCAGCAGTTACTCTAGCGATTCGGCCTACAATGAGCAGTTCTTC. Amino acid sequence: CASSYSSDSAYNEQFF.

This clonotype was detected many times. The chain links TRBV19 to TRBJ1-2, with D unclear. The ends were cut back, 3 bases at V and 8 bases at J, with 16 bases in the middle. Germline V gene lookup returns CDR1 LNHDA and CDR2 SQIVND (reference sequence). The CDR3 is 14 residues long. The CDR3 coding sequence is TGTGCCAGTAGTATTACTACCGGGTCGGGAGGCTACACCTTC. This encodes CASSITTGSGGYTF.

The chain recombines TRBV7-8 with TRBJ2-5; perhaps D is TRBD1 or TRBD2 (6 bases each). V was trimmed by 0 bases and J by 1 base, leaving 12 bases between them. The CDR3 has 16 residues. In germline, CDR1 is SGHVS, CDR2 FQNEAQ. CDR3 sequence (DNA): TGTGCCAGCAGCTTAGCCGGGGGCGGAGGCCAAGAGACCCAGTACTTC. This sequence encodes CASSLAGGGGQETQYF.

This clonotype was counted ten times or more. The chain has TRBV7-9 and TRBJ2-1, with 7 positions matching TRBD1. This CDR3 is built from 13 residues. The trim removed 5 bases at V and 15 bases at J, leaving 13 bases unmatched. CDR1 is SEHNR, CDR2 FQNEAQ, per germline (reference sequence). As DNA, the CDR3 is TGTGCCAGCAGCCCGATGAGACAGGGCCACCGGTTCTTC. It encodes CASSPMRQGHRFF.

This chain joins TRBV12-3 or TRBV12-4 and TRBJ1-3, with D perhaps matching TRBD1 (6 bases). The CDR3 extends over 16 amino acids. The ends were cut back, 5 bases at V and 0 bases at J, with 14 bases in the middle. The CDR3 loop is CASSPFTGPSGNTIYF. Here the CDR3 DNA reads TGTGCCAGCAGTCCTTTTACAGGGCCCTCTGGAAACACCATATATTTT.

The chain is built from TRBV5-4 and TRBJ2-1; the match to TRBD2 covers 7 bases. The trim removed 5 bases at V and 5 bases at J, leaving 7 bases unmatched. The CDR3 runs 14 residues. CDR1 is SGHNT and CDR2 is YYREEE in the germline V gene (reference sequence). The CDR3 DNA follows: TGTGCCAGCAGTCCGAAGGGGACTAACAATGAGCAGTTCTTC. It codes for CASSPKGTNNEQFF.

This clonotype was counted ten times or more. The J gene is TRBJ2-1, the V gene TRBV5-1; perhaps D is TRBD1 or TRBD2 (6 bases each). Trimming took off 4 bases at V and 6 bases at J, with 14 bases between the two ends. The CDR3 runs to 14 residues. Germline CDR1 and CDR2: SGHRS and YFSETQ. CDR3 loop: CASSLRGEPNEQFF. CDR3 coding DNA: TGCGCCAGCAGCCTGAGGGGGGAACCCAATGAGCAGTTCTTC.

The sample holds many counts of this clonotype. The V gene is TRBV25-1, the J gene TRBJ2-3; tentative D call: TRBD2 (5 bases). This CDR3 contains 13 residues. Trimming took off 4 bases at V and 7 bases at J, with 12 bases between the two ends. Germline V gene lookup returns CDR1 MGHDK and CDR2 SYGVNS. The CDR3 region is CASSVMAGNTQYF. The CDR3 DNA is TGTGCCAGCAGTGTCATGGCCGGGAATACGCAGTATTTT.

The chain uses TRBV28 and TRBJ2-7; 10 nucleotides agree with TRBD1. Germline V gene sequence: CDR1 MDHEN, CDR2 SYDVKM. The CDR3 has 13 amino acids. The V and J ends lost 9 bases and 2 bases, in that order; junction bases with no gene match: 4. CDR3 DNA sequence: TGTGCCAGACATGGACAGGGGGCCTACGAGCAGTACTTC. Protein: CARHGQGAYEQYF.

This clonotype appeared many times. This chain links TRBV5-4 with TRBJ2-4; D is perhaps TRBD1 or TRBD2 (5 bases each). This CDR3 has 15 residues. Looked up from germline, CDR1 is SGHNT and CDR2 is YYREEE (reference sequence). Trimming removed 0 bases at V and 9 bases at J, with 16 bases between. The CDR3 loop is CASSLELPGPGIQYF. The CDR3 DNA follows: TGTGCCAGCAGCTTGGAGCTTCCGGGACCCGGCATTCAGTACTTC.

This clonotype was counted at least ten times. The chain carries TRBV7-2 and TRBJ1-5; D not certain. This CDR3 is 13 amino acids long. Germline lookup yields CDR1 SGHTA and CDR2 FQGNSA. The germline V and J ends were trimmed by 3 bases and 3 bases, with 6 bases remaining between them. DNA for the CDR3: TGTGCCAGCAGCTTGGAAAACAATCAGCCCCAGCATTTT. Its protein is CASSLENNQPQHF.

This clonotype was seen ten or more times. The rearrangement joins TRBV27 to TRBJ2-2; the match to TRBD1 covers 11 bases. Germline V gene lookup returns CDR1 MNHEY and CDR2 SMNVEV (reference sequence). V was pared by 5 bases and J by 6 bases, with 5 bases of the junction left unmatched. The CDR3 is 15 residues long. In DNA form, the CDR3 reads TGTGCCAGCAGTCTTGGACAGGGGGCGGCCGGGGAGCTGTTTTTT. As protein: CASSLGQGAAGELFF.

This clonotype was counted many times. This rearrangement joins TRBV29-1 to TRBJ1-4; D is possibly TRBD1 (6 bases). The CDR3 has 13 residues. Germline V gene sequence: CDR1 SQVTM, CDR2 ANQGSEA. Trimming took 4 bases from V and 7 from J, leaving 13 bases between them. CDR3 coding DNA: TGCAGCGTTGCGCCAGGGGAAGGTGAAAAACTGTTTTTT. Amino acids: CSVAPGEGEKLFF.

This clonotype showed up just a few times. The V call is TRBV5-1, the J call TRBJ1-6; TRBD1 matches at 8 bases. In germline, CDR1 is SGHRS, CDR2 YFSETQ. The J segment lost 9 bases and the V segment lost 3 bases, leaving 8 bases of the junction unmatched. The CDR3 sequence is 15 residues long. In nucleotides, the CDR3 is TGCGCCAGCAGCTCCCGACAGGGGTACGGTTCACCCCTCCACTTT. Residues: CASSSRQGYGSPLHF.

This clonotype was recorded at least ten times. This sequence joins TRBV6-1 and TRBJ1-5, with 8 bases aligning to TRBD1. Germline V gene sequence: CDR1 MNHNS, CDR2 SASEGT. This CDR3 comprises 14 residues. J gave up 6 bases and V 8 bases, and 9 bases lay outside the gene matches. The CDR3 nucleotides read TGTGCCAGCGTCCGAGACAGGGGTACTCAGCCCCAGCATTTT. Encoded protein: CASVRDRGTQPQHF.

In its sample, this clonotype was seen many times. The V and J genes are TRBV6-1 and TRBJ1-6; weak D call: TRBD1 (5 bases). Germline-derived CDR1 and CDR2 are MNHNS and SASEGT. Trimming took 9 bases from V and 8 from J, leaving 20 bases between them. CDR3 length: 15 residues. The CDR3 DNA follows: TGTGCCAGTTTTACCGGGACGGTATCATATTCACCCCTCCACTTT. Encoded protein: CASFTGTVSYSPLHF.

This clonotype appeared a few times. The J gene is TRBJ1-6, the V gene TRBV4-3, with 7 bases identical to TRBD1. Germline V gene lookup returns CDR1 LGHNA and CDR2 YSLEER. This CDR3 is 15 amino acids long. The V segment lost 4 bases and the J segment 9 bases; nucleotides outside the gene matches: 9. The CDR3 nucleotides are TGCGCCAGCAGCCTCCAGGGGGGAATTGGTTCACCCCTCCACTTT. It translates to CASSLQGGIGSPLHF.

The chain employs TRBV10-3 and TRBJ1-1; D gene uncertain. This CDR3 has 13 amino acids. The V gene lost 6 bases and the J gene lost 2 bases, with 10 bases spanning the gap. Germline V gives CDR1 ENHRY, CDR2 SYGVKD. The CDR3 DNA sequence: TGTGCCATCAGACCAGCGGGCAACACTGAAGCTTTCTTT. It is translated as CAIRPAGNTEAFF.

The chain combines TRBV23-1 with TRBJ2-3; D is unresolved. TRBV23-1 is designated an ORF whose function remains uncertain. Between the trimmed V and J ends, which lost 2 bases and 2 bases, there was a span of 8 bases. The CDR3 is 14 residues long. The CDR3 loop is CASSQKRVTDTQYF. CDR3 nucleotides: TGCGCCAGCAGTCAAAAAAGGGTCACAGATACGCAGTATTTT.

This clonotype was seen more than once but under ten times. The CDR3 reads CASSYLGRYGHNEQFF. Here the CDR3 DNA reads TGTGCCAGCAGTTACTTGGGCCGATACGGCCACAATGAGCAGTTCTTC. This chain joins TRBV6-2 or TRBV6-3 and TRBJ2-1; D call uncertain. Trimming removed 1 base at V and 5 bases at J, with 15 bases between. CDR1 and CDR2 (germline): MNHEY, SVGEGT. The CDR3 totals 16 residues.

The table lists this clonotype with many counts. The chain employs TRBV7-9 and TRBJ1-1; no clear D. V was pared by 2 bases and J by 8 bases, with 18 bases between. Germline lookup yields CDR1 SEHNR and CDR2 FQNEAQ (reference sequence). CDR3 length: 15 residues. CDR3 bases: TGTGCCAGCAGCTTACTGAGTCGAAATACGGGCGAAGCTTTCTTT. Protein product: CASSLLSRNTGEAFF. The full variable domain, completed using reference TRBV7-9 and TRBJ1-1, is DTGVSQNPRHKITKRGQNVTFRCDPISEHNRLYWYRQTLGQGPEFLTYFQNEAQLEKSRLLSDRFSAERPKGSFSTLEIQRTEQGDSAMYLCASSLLSRNTGEAFFGQGTRLTVV.

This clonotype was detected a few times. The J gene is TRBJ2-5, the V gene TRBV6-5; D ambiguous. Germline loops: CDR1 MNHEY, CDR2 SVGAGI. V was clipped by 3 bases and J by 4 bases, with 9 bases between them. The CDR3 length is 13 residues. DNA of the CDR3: TGTGCCAGCAGTTATCGAATGGGAGAGACCCAGTACTTC. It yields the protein CASSYRMGETQYF.

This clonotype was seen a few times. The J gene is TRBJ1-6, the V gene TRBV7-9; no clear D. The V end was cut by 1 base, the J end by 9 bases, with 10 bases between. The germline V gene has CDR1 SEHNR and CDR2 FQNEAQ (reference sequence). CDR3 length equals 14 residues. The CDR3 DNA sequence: TGTGCCAGCAGCTTAGAGAGCCCCATTTCACCCCTCCACTTT. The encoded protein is CASSLESPISPLHF.

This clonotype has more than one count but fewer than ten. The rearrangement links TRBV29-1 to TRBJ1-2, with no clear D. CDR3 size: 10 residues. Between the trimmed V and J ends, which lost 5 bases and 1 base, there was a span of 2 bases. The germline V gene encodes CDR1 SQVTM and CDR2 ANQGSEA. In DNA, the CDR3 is TGCAGCGTTTTTAACTATGGCTACACCTTC. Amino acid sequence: CSVFNYGYTF.

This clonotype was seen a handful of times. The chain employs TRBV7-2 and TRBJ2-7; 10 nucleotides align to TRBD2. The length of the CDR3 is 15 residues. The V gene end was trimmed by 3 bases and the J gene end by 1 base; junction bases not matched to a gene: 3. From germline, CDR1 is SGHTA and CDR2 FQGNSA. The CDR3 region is CASSFKAGGSYEQYF. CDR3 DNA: TGTGCCAGCAGCTTTAAAGCGGGAGGGTCCTACGAGCAGTACTTC.